A selection of T cell receptor beta chains follows, all from one sample in a study of T cell responses to AZD1222 COVID-19 vaccine. This table comes from immunoSEQ multiplex PCR, and its TCRdb copy is limited to in-frame clones, with some not included. In the table there are about 150,000 clones, around 90% of which are singletons. The sequenced sample was peripheral blood, obtained 28 days after the second AZD1222 dose. The receptors stem from an adult who received the AZD1222 COVID-19 vaccine. CDR3s include the opening cysteine and the closing phenylalanine or tryptophan. A D gene is named only where the DNA matches it firmly. A row's size may be missing; if present it is once, few, many or a size class.

clone_size | d_call | j_call | v_call | cdr3_aa | cdr3_nt
few | TRBD1 | TRBJ1-2 | TRBV7-2 | CASSTGGTGGVGYTF | TGTGCCAGCAGCACTGGGGGGACAGGGGGCGTCGGCTACACCTTC
- | - | TRBJ1-1 | TRBV21-1 | CASSAWTGDHRGEAFF | TGTGCCAGCAGCGCCTGGACAGGGGATCACCGAGGTGAAGCTTTCTTT
- | - | TRBJ1-2 | TRBV19 | CASSIGGSTNYGYTF | TGTGCCAGTAGTATAGGGGGGAGCACTAACTATGGCTACACCTTC
- | - | TRBJ1-2 | TRBV3-1/TRBV3-2 | CASSRQTGINYGYTF | TGTGCCAGCAGCCGCCAGACAGGCATTAACTATGGCTACACCTTC
- | TRBD1 | TRBJ1-1 | TRBV6-5 | CASRDRVTEAFF | TGTGCCAGCAGGGACAGGGTTACTGAAGCTTTCTTT
few | - | TRBJ1-1 | TRBV6-5 | CASSQGHYGGTEAFF | TGTGCCAGCAGTCAGGGACACTATGGGGGGACTGAAGCTTTCTTT
- | TRBD2 | TRBJ2-1 | TRBV3-1/TRBV3-2 | CASSPSSGGGLEQFF | TGTGCCAGCAGCCCCTCTAGCGGGGGGGGTCTTGAGCAGTTCTTC
- | - | TRBJ2-3 | TRBV27 | CASSLSPLLSSTDTQYF | TGTGCCAGCAGTTTATCGCCCCTCCTTTCTAGCACAGATACGCAGTATTTT
- | - | TRBJ1-1 | TRBV2 | CASSGGTVTEAFF | TGTGCCAGCAGTGGGGGGACTGTCACTGAAGCTTTCTTT
- | - | TRBJ2-7 | TRBV7-2 | CASSSVGQRPHEQYF | TGTGCCAGCAGCTCTGTGGGCCAAAGGCCCCACGAGCAGTACTTC
- | TRBD1 | TRBJ2-2 | TRBV7-6 | CASSLGRDRGQAGELFF | TGTGCCAGCAGTTTGGGCCGGGACAGGGGACAGGCCGGGGAGCTGTTTTTT
- | - | TRBJ1-1 | TRBV6-2/TRBV6-3 | CASSYAYMNTEAFF | TGTGCCAGCAGTTACGCGTACATGAACACTGAAGCTTTCTTT
- | - | TRBJ2-7 | TRBV21-1 | CASSFLQLAGESYEQYF | TGTGCCAGCAGCTTTTTGCAGCTAGCGGGGGAATCCTACGAGCAGTACTTC
- | - | TRBJ1-4 | TRBV6-7 | CASIVRAPAINEKLFF | TGTGCCAGCATAGTCAGGGCCCCTGCCATCAATGAAAAACTGTTTTTT
few | TRBD1 | TRBJ2-5 | TRBV14 | CASSQVAQGAGETQYF | TGTGCCAGCAGCCAAGTAGCGCAGGGGGCTGGAGAGACCCAGTACTTC
- | - | TRBJ2-1 | TRBV2 | CASSENLADEQFF | TGTGCCAGCAGTGAAAACTTAGCGGATGAGCAGTTCTTC
- | TRBD2 | TRBJ2-2 | TRBV6-6 | CASSQLAGDTGELFF | TGTGCCAGCAGTCAACTAGCGGGGGACACCGGGGAGCTGTTTTTT
- | - | TRBJ1-1 | TRBV14 | CASSQVQMNTEAFF | TGTGCCAGCAGCCAAGTACAAATGAACACTGAAGCTTTCTTT
- | - | TRBJ1-6 | TRBV5-4 | CASRHIGWYNSPLHF | TGTGCCAGCAGACACATCGGGTGGTATAATTCACCCCTCCACTTT
- | - | TRBJ2-5 | TRBV11-2 | CASSFPGRGAETQYF | TGTGCCAGCAGCTTTCCGGGGAGAGGGGCAGAGACCCAGTACTTC
once | TRBD1 | TRBJ1-6 | TRBV14 | CASSQRQGGGRNLHF | TGTGCCAGCAGCCAAAGACAGGGTGGCGGTCGGAACCTCCACTTT
- | TRBD1 | TRBJ1-3 | TRBV3-1/TRBV3-2 | CASSRGTGDGNTIYF | TGTGCCAGCAGCCGTGGGACAGGGGACGGAAACACCATATATTTT
- | - | TRBJ1-6 | TRBV9 | CASSVDTGRSPLHF | TGTGCCAGCAGCGTAGATACAGGGAGGTCACCCCTCCACTTT
- | - | TRBJ2-3 | TRBV4-3 | CASSQRLGTLGTDTQYF | TGCGCCAGCAGCCAACGACTCGGAACTCTCGGCACAGATACGCAGTATTTT
- | TRBD2 | TRBJ2-5 | TRBV3-1/TRBV3-2 | CASSQGTSGGETQYF | TGTGCCAGCAGCCAGGGGACTAGCGGGGGAGAGACCCAGTACTTC
- | - | TRBJ1-2 | TRBV30 | CAWSGGPRSGGYTF | TGTGCCTGGAGTGGAGGGCCCCGGTCAGGCGGCTACACCTTC
- | - | TRBJ1-3 | TRBV6-2/TRBV6-3 | CASSYSEKNTIYF | TGTGCCAGCAGTTACTCGGAGAAGAACACCATATATTTT
- | - | TRBJ1-2 | TRBV5-4 | CASSLDTSEGYGYTF | TGTGCCAGCAGCTTGGACACCAGCGAGGGGTATGGCTACACCTTC
- | - | TRBJ2-7 | TRBV18 | CASSPQPATYEQYF | TGTGCCAGCTCACCACAGCCCGCGACCTACGAGCAGTACTTC
- | - | TRBJ2-1 | TRBV7-9 | CASSLEWVVREQFF | TGTGCCAGCAGCTTAGAGTGGGTCGTCAGGGAGCAGTTCTTC
- | - | TRBJ1-2 | TRBV19 | CASSPGYGYTF | TGTGCCAGTAGTCCCGGCTATGGCTACACCTTC
- | - | TRBJ1-1 | TRBV27 | CASSPLAYTEAFF | TGTGCCAGCAGTCCCCTTGCCTACACTGAAGCTTTCTTT
- | - | TRBJ2-4 | TRBV5-1 | CASSLGSGAQNIQYF | TGCGCCAGCAGCTTAGGTTCAGGGGCCCAAAACATTCAGTACTTC
- | - | TRBJ1-6 | TRBV6-1 | CASSERTEGSSYNSPLHF | TGTGCCAGCAGTGAGCGGACAGAGGGGAGCTCCTATAATTCACCCCTCCACTTT
- | TRBD1 | TRBJ1-5 | TRBV2 | CASSEQGASNQPQHF | TGTGCCAGCAGTGAACAGGGGGCCAGCAATCAGCCCCAGCATTTT
- | TRBD2 | TRBJ2-1 | TRBV5-1 | CASSLVGGNEQFF | TGCGCCAGCAGCTTGGTCGGGGGGAATGAGCAGTTCTTC
- | TRBD1 | TRBJ2-7 | TRBV19 | CASSPGQAYEQYF | TGTGCCAGTAGTCCAGGACAGGCCTACGAGCAGTACTTC
once | - | TRBJ1-2 | TRBV29-1 | CSVVKGYGYTF | TGCAGCGTTGTAAAGGGATATGGCTACACCTTC
- | - | TRBJ1-3 | TRBV5-4 | CASSPGPPGTSGNTIYF | TGTGCCAGCAGCCCTGGCCCCCCAGGGACGTCTGGAAACACCATATATTTT
- | - | TRBJ1-6 | TRBV5-1 | CASSLQPTGSYNSPLHF | TGCGCCAGCAGCCTTCAACCGACGGGCTCCTATAATTCACCCCTCCACTTT
- | TRBD2 | TRBJ2-7 | TRBV5-1 | CASKTLAGGDYEQYF | TGCGCCAGCAAGACCCTAGCGGGGGGCGACTACGAGCAGTACTTC
- | - | TRBJ1-1 | TRBV18 | CASSPFSGVNTEAFF | TGTGCCAGCTCACCATTTTCGGGGGTAAACACTGAAGCTTTCTTT
once | - | TRBJ2-3 | TRBV9 | CASSPGRSTDTQYF | TGTGCCAGCAGCCCCGGGCGAAGCACAGATACGCAGTATTTT
- | - | TRBJ2-2 | TRBV6-6 | CASRLGTGELFF | TGTGCCAGCAGGCTAGGGACCGGGGAGCTGTTTTTT
- | - | TRBJ2-1 | TRBV6-5 | CASSYGGWTRRVF | TGTGCCAGCAGTTATGGGGGGTGGACTCGGCGGGTCTTC
- | - | TRBJ1-2 | TRBV4-3 | CASSQDERGRNGYTF | TGCGCCAGCAGCCAAGACGAGCGGGGTCGGAATGGCTACACCTTC
- | - | TRBJ1-2 | TRBV5-5 | CASSGPPGQRNYGYTF | TGTGCCAGCAGCGGCCCGCCGGGGCAGCGTAACTATGGCTACACCTTC